This TCR beta chain is drawn from a study of OX40 agonist ivuxolimab in advanced cancers. The trim removed 5 bases at V and 6 bases at J, leaving 0 bases unmatched. This CDR3 comprises 12 residues. Looked up from germline, CDR1 is KGHSH and CDR2 is LQKENI. Data came from immunoSEQ multiplex PCR; TCRdb stores just in-frame clones and leaves some out. The sample records roughly 69,000 clones, 84% being singletons. Overall study findings and caveats: It was not determined which antigens were specifically recognized by the peripheral T cells that had undergone clonal expansion.

About this clone: Its specificity is unknown.

Excluded were patients having autoimmune disease history or systemic immunosuppression. The material sequenced was CD4+ or CD8+ T cells sorted from blood, taken in a trial of the OX40 agonist ivuxolimab. This receptor was taken from an adult with an advanced solid tumor such as melanoma, head and neck, liver or kidney cancer. This chain links TRBV18 with TRBJ2-1; 8 bases agree with TRBD1. In DNA, the CDR3 is TGTGCCAGCTCAGACAGGGGCAATGAGCAGTTCTTC. Its translation is CASSDRGNEQFF.